There are a few counts of the clone carrying this T cell receptor beta chain. The data belong to a study of Graves' ophthalmopathy and Graves' hyperthyroidism. Germline V lookup: CDR1 LGHDT, CDR2 YNNKEL (reference sequence). The ends were cut back, 1 base at V and 1 base at J, with 13 bases in the middle. The CDR3 has 16 residues. The authors amplified TCR beta CDR3 regions from RNA transcripts. HTBI-primed RT-PCR formed the first round, and a multiplex PCR formed the second. TCRdb ran MiXCR on the multiplex PCR reads and lists one entry per CDR3 protein. The repertoire holds hundreds of thousands of distinct CDR3 sequences, with 40% as singletons.

The sequence derives from an adult man with Graves' ophthalmopathy. Material: peripheral blood. The rearrangement uses TRBV3-1 and TRBJ2-5; no clear D. DNA of the CDR3: TGTGCCAGCAGCCAAGGGCCCAGCCCTCCCCAAGAGACCCAGTACTTC. This translates into CASSQGPSPPQETQYF.